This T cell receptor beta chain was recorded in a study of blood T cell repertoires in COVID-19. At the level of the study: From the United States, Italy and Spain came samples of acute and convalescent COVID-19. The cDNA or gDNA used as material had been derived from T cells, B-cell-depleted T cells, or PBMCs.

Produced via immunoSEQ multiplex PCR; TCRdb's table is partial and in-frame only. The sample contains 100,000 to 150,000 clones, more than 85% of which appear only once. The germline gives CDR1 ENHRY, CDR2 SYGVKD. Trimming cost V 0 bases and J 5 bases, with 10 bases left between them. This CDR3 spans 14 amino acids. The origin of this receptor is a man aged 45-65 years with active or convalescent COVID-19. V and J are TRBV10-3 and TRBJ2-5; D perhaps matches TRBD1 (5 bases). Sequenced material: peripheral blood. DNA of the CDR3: TGTGCCATCAGTGAGTCAGGGGTGGGGGAGACCCAGTACTTC. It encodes CAISESGVGETQYF.